The 30 T cell receptor beta chains given below trace back to one sample, sequenced in a study of long-term antiretroviral therapy in people with HIV. Version v3.0 of the immunoSEQ assay ran at survey level. Sequencing used immunoSEQ multiplex PCR; TCRdb keeps in-frame clones, though not all of them. The sample consists of some 23,000 clones, less than 80% of them appearing once. Here the sequenced sample was unsorted PBMCs, taken 1.2 years after starting antiretroviral therapy. The receptors here all came from a woman aged 40 to 50 with HIV.

This clone came up a few times. The J gene is TRBJ1-1, the V gene TRBV19; D remains unclear. Germline V gives CDR1 LNHDA, CDR2 SQIVND (reference sequence). This CDR3 has 14 amino acids. Trimming stripped 0 bases from V and 1 base from J, with 6 bases between. CDR3 sequence (DNA): TGTGCCAGTAGTATAGACAGCCCGAACACTGAAGCTTTCTTT. Residues: CASSIDSPNTEAFF.

This rearrangement joins TRBV10-1 to TRBJ2-1; 16 positions match TRBD2. Germline-derived CDR1 and CDR2 are WNHNN and SYGVQD (reference sequence). This CDR3 contains 17 residues. The trim removed 0 bases at V and 15 bases at J, leaving 11 bases unmatched. The CDR3 here is CASSESLGTSGRAIPFF. CDR3 nucleotide sequence: TGCGCCAGCAGTGAGTCCCTAGGGACTAGCGGGAGGGCGATCCCGTTCTTC.

The chain recombines TRBV5-4 with TRBJ2-1; no clear D gene. The CDR3 runs to 16 residues. Deletions cut 0 bases from V and 0 bases from J, with 10 bases between. CDR1 and CDR2 (germline): SGHNT, YYREEE (reference sequence). For the CDR3, the DNA is TGTGCCAGCAGCTTGGAACTCGGGCGCTCCTACAATGAGCAGTTCTTC. Amino acid sequence: CASSLELGRSYNEQFF. The full variable domain, rest sourced from reference TRBV5-4 and TRBJ2-1, is ETGVTQSPTHLIKTRGQQVTLRCSSQSGHNTVSWYQQALGQGPQFIFQYYREEENGRGNFPPRFSGLQFPNYSSELNVNALELDDSALYLCASSLELGRSYNEQFFGPGTRLTVL.

This chain uses TRBV2 with TRBJ2-2; 7 bases match TRBD1. The junction had 6 bases not matched to a gene; V was cut back by 6 bases and J by 2 bases. Germline V gene lookup returns CDR1 SNHLY and CDR2 FYNNEI. This CDR3 contains 15 residues. The CDR3 DNA follows: TGTGCCAGCAGGCCGACAGGGACCAACACCGGGGAGCTGTTTTTT. As protein: CASRPTGTNTGELFF.

Here the CDR3 reads CASSTGTVNTEAFF. Here the CDR3 DNA reads TGCGCCAGTTCTACCGGGACAGTGAACACTGAAGCTTTCTTT. V gene TRBV10-2 combines with J gene TRBJ1-1; 7 nucleotides match TRBD1. This CDR3 comprises 14 residues. V trimming: 9 bases; J trimming: 0 bases; junction bases outside the gene matches: 7. Germline assignment: CDR1 WSHSY and CDR2 SAAADI.

The gene calls are TRBV28 and TRBJ2-4; D is possibly TRBD1 (5 bases). Germline lookup yields CDR1 MDHEN and CDR2 SYDVKM. Trimming took off 4 bases at V and 9 bases at J, with 13 bases between the two ends. This CDR3 spans 13 amino acids. CDR3 amino acids: CASSSHRIRIQYF. The CDR3 bases are TGTGCCAGCAGTTCTCACAGGATCCGCATTCAGTACTTC. Combining the CDR3 with reference TRBV28 and TRBJ2-4 gives the whole variable domain DVKVTQSSRYLVKRTGEKVFLECVQDMDHENMFWYRQDPGLGLRLIYFSYDVKMKEKGDIPEGYSVSREKKERFSLILESASTNQTSMYLCASSSHRIRIQYFGAGTRLSVL.

V usage is TRBV21-1 and J usage is TRBJ2-1. TRBV21-1 has pseudogene status. This CDR3 has 17 amino acids. The CDR3 spells CASSLPEGSAVRNEQFF. DNA of the CDR3: TGTGCCAGCAGCCTACCAGAGGGGAGTGCGGTTAGGAATGAGCAGTTCTTC.

The V call is TRBV7-9, the J call TRBJ2-1, with D unresolved. This CDR3 has 15 residues. Germline CDR1 SEHNR, CDR2 FQNEAQ (reference sequence). V was clipped by 5 bases and J by 2 bases, with 13 bases between them. The CDR3 DNA is TGTGCCAGCAGCGCCCGACTCAAACCCTACAATGAGCAGTTCTTC. Its translation: CASSARLKPYNEQFF.

The V and J genes are TRBV4-1 and TRBJ2-1; TRBD2 matches at 8 bases. V trimming: 2 bases; J trimming: 9 bases; junction bases outside the gene matches: 18. Germline V CDR1 and CDR2: MGHRA, YSYEKL. This CDR3 comprises 18 residues. CDR3 DNA sequence: TGCGCCAGCAGCCAACTCGACAGACCCGGGACTAGGACGATTGAGCAGTTCTTC. It codes for CASSQLDRPGTRTIEQFF.

The chain recombines TRBV5-1 with TRBJ2-5; maybe TRBD1 (5 bases). CDR3 length equals 15 residues. Germline V gene lookup returns CDR1 SGHRS and CDR2 YFSETQ. Trimming pared 3 bases from V and 0 bases from J, leaving 12 bases between. Written as DNA, the CDR3 is TGCGCCAGCAGCTGGGGCCGGATTGACCAAGAGACCCAGTACTTC. Its translation is CASSWGRIDQETQYF.

The J gene is TRBJ1-2, the V gene TRBV6-5, with 9 bases identical to TRBD1. Germline trimming cut 5 bases from V and 4 bases from J; bases unmatched to any gene: 5. The CDR3 consists of 14 residues. Germline CDR1 is MNHEY and CDR2 is SVGAGI. CDR3 protein: CASSNGQGSYGYTF. CDR3 DNA sequence: TGTGCCAGCAGTAACGGACAGGGGAGCTATGGCTACACCTTC.

V gene TRBV27 combines with J gene TRBJ2-2; D ambiguous. The ends were cut back, 6 bases at V and 7 bases at J, with 18 bases in the middle. The CDR3 totals 15 residues. Germline-derived CDR1 and CDR2 are MNHEY and SMNVEV (reference sequence). The CDR3 nucleotides are TGTGCCAGCAGAATGGAATTAAACTCTGTCGGGGAGCTGTTTTTT. Translation gives CASRMELNSVGELFF.

In this sample, this clone turned up a few times. The chain employs TRBV5-6 and TRBJ2-3, with D perhaps being TRBD1 or TRBD2 (6 bases each). V shed 3 bases and J shed 1 base, with 12 bases lying between them. CDR1 is SGHDT, CDR2 YYEEEE, per germline. The CDR3 extends over 15 amino acids. Written as DNA, the CDR3 is TGTGCCAGCAGCTGGTGGGGGGCTGGCACAGATACGCAGTATTTT. It specifies CASSWWGAGTDTQYF.

This clone was detected only once. The chain joins TRBV5-1 to TRBJ1-1; 10 bases agree with TRBD1. Germline values: CDR1 SGHRS, CDR2 YFSETQ. V shed 0 bases and J 5 bases; nucleotides not matched to a gene: 7. CDR3 length: 16 residues. The CDR3 region has the DNA TGCGCCAGCAGCTTGGGGGACAGGGGAGGATTGACTGAAGCTTTCTTT. It yields the protein CASSLGDRGGLTEAFF.

The chain is built from TRBV5-1 and TRBJ2-4; no reliable D call. V was shortened by 0 bases and J by 6 bases, with 10 bases between the two germline ends. Germline CDR1 is SGHRS and CDR2 is YFSETQ. This CDR3 spans 14 amino acids. The CDR3 here is CASSLADSLNIQYF. The CDR3 nucleotides read TGCGCCAGCAGCTTGGCCGATAGTCTAAACATTCAGTACTTC.

J is TRBJ2-1 and V is TRBV9; 10 nucleotides agree with TRBD2. The CDR3 has 17 residues. Trimming at V came to 2 bases and at J to 4 bases, leaving 9 bases not matched to a gene. Germline V CDR1 and CDR2: SGDLS, YYNGEE. In DNA form, the CDR3 reads TGTGCCAGCAGCGTTACTCATGGACTAGCGGATTACAATGAGCAGTTCTTC. This sequence encodes CASSVTHGLADYNEQFF.

This clone was observed a few times. This rearrangement joins TRBV19 to TRBJ2-7; D is ambiguous. Trimming shortened V by 10 bases and J by 2 bases, and 12 bases separated the two germline ends. Looked up from germline, CDR1 is LNHDA and CDR2 is SQIVND (reference sequence). The CDR3 loop spans 12 amino acids. The CDR3 region is CATAESPYEQYF. The CDR3 region has the DNA TGTGCCACCGCCGAGAGCCCCTACGAGCAGTACTTC. The whole variable domain, remainder taken from reference TRBV19 and TRBJ2-7, is DGGITQSPKYLFRKEGQNVTLSCEQNLNHDAMYWYRQDPGQGLRLIYYSQIVNDFQKGDIAEGYSVSREKKESFPLTVTSAQKNPTAFYLCATAESPYEQYFGPGTRLTVT.

The rearrangement joins TRBV4-3 to TRBJ2-1; 11 bases are shared with TRBD1. CDR1 is LGHNA and CDR2 is YSLEER in the germline V gene. The junction had 7 bases not matched to a gene; V was cut back by 4 bases and J by 8 bases. This CDR3 spans 15 amino acids. CDR3 region: CASSPDRGLTDEQFF. The CDR3 coding sequence is TGCGCCAGCAGCCCGGACAGGGGGCTAACGGATGAGCAGTTCTTC.

This clone was recorded once. This chain joins TRBV7-9 and TRBJ1-4, with 7 bases fitting TRBD1. The CDR3 is 14 residues long. From germline, CDR1 is SEHNR and CDR2 FQNEAQ (reference sequence). The V segment lost 6 bases and the J segment 4 bases; nucleotides outside the gene matches: 5. This CDR3 reads CASSLGTDNEKLFF. The CDR3 DNA is TGTGCCAGCAGTCTAGGGACAGATAATGAAAAACTGTTTTTT.

The J gene is TRBJ1-6, the V gene TRBV11-2, with a weak D call TRBD1 (5 bases). Trimming removed 3 bases from V and 5 bases from J, with 11 bases in between. Germline V gene data show CDR1 as SGHAT and CDR2 as FQNNGV. This CDR3 region has 15 residues. The DNA of the CDR3 is TGTGCCAGCAGCTTCTCCGACAGCAATAATTCACCCCTCCACTTT. It translates to CASSFSDSNNSPLHF.

Worth noting for this clone: The sample contains more than one DNA sequence encoding this CDR3. The V call is TRBV15, the J call TRBJ1-2; 8 bases match TRBD1. Per the germline V gene, CDR1 is LNHNV and CDR2 is YYDKDF (reference sequence). This CDR3 comprises 14 residues. Trimming removed 0 bases from V and 8 bases from J; junction bases left unmatched: 5. CDR3 amino acids: CATSRDPQGGGYTF. CDR3 nucleotide sequence: TGTGCCACCAGCAGAGATCCACAGGGGGGGGGCTACACCTTC.

This chain uses TRBV7-9 with TRBJ2-7, with D tentatively TRBD2 (6 bases). The V and J ends lost 6 bases and 6 bases respectively, with 18 bases between them. This CDR3 is built from 14 residues. Germline V CDR1 and CDR2: SEHNR, FQNEAQ (reference sequence). CDR3 DNA sequence: TGTGCCAGCAGACCCCCGGGACTGAGCTCCGAGCAGTACTTC. Amino acids: CASRPPGLSSEQYF.

V gene TRBV9 combines with J gene TRBJ2-3, with TRBD2 matching 8 bases. From germline, CDR1 is SGDLS and CDR2 YYNGEE. V lost 4 bases to trimming and J lost 1 base; unmatched junction nucleotides: 8. The CDR3 runs to 16 residues. CDR3 nucleotides: TGTGCCAGCAGCCCCTCCCCAGCGGGGGGCACAGATACGCAGTATTTT. It yields the protein CASSPSPAGGTDTQYF.

This clone turned up a few times. This sequence joins TRBV5-6 and TRBJ2-2; D possibly matches TRBD1 or TRBD2 (5 bases each). V lost 6 bases and J 4 bases, leaving 13 bases between the germline ends. The CDR3 contains 14 residues. Per the germline V gene, CDR1 is SGHDT and CDR2 is YYEEEE. The DNA for the CDR3 is TGTGCCAGCACTGACTCAGGGACCACCGGGGAGCTGTTTTTT. Translated, it gives CASTDSGTTGELFF.

The chain links TRBV30 to TRBJ2-7; 7 nucleotides line up with TRBD1. Looked up from germline, CDR1 is GTSNPN and CDR2 is SVGIG (reference sequence). Trimming at V came to 3 bases and at J to 7 bases, leaving 3 bases not matched to a gene. The CDR3 extends over 11 amino acids. The CDR3 DNA sequence: TGTGCCTGGAGCGCAGGGGGAGAGCAGTACTTC. Its translation is CAWSAGGEQYF.

The chain carries TRBV19 and TRBJ2-3; TRBD2 might be the D (6 bases). Germline V lookup: CDR1 LNHDA, CDR2 SQIVND (reference sequence). CDR3 length: 13 amino acids. V gave up 5 bases and J gave up 5 bases, with 11 bases separating them. The chain's CDR3 is CASSSGRRDTQYF. The CDR3 bases are TGTGCCAGTAGTTCCGGGAGAAGAGATACGCAGTATTTT.

V gene TRBV29-1 combines with J gene TRBJ2-7; 8 bases match TRBD1. This CDR3 spans 15 amino acids. The V segment lost 7 bases and the J segment 1 base; nucleotides outside the gene matches: 12. Germline CDR1 reads SQVTM; CDR2 reads ANQGSEA. The CDR3 reads CSAFPRDRSSYEQYF. The CDR3, as DNA: TGCAGCGCCTTCCCCCGGGACAGGAGTTCCTACGAGCAGTACTTC.

The chain couples TRBV7-9 to TRBJ2-3, with a tentative D call TRBD1 (5 bases). In germline, CDR1 is SEHNR, CDR2 FQNEAQ (reference sequence). The CDR3 consists of 14 residues. The ends were cut back, 4 bases at V and 6 bases at J, with 14 bases in the middle. CDR3 in amino acids: CASSYPVPGDTQYF. The CDR3 DNA sequence: TGTGCCAGCAGCTACCCTGTTCCAGGGGATACGCAGTATTTT.

The gene calls are TRBV6-1 and TRBJ1-2, with D maybe TRBD1 (5 bases). This CDR3 region has 15 residues. Per germline, CDR1 MNHNS and CDR2 SASEGT. V was trimmed by 6 bases and J by 4 bases, leaving 18 bases between them. CDR3 nucleotide sequence: TGTGCCAGCAGGCCCGACAGTATAAGTCTCTATGGCTACACCTTC. This gives the protein CASRPDSISLYGYTF.

This rearrangement joins TRBV5-4 to TRBJ2-5; no definite D call. CDR3 size: 12 residues. Germline-derived CDR1 and CDR2 are SGHNT and YYREEE (reference sequence). Between the trimmed V and J ends, which lost 0 bases and 5 bases, there was a span of 5 bases. CDR3: CASSLVSETQYF. As DNA, the CDR3 is TGTGCCAGCAGCTTGGTTTCCGAGACCCAGTACTTC.